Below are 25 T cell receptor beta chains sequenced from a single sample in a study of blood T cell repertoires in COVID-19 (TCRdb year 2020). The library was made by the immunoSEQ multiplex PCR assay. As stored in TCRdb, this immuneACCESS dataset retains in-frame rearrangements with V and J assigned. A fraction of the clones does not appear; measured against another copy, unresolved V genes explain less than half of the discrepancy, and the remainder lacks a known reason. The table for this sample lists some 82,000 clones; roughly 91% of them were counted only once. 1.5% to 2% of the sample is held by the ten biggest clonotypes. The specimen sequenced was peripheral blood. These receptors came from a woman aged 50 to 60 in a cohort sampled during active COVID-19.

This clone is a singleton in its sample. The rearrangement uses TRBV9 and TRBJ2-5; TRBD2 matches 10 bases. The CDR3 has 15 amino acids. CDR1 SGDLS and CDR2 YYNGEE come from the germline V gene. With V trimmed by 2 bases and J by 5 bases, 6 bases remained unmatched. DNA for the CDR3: TGTGCCAGCAGCGTGAGCGGGGGGGCCCGGGAGACCCAGTACTTC. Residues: CASSVSGGARETQYF.

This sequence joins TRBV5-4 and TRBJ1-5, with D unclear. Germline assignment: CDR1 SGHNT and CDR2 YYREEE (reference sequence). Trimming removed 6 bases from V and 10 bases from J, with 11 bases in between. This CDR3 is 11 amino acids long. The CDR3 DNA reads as TGTGCCAGCACCTCCTCTTTACCCCAGCATTTT. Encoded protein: CASTSSLPQHF. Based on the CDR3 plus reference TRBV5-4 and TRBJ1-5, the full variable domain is ETGVTQSPTHLIKTRGQQVTLRCSSQSGHNTVSWYQQALGQGPQFIFQYYREEENGRGNFPPRFSGLQFPNYSSELNVNALELDDSALYLCASTSSLPQHFGDGTRLSIL.

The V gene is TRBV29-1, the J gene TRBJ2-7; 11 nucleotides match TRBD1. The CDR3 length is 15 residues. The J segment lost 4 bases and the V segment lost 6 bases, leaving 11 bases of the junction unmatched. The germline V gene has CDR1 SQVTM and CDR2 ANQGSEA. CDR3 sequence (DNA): TGCAGCGTGGGAGGCCGGGACAGGGGGGTTTACGAGCAGTACTTC. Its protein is CSVGGRDRGVYEQYF.

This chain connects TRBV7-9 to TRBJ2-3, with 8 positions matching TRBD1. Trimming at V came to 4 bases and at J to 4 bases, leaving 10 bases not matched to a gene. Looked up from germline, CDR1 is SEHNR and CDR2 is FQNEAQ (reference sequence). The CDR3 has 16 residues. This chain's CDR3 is CASSSDRGLVADTQYF. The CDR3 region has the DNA TGTGCCAGCAGCTCAGACAGGGGACTTGTCGCAGATACGCAGTATTTT.

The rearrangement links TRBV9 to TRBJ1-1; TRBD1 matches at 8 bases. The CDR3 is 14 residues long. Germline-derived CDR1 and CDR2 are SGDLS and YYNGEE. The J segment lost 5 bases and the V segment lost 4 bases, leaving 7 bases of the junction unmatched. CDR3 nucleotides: TGTGCCAGCAGCCATGGACAGGGTGGGACTGAAGCTTTCTTT. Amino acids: CASSHGQGGTEAFF.

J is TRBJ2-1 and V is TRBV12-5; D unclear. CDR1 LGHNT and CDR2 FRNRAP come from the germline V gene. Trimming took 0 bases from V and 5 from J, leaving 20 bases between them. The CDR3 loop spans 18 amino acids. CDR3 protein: CASGLVSWFRTNNNEQFF. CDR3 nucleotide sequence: TGTGCTAGTGGTTTGGTAAGTTGGTTTCGTACTAACAACAATGAGCAGTTCTTC.

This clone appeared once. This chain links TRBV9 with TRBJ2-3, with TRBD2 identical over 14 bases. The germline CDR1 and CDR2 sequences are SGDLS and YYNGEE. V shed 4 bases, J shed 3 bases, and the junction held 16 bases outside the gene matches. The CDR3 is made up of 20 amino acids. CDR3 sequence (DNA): TGTGCCAGCAGCCCACAGGGACTAGCGGGAGCCGGTGGGGGGACAGATACGCAGTATTTT. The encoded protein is CASSPQGLAGAGGGTDTQYF.

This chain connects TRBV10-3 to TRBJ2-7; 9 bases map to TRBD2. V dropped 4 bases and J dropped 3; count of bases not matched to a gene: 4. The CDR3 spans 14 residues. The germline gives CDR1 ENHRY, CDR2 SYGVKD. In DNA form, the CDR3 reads TGTGCCATCAGTGCCGGGACTAGCTTCTACGAGCAGTACTTC. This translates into CAISAGTSFYEQYF.

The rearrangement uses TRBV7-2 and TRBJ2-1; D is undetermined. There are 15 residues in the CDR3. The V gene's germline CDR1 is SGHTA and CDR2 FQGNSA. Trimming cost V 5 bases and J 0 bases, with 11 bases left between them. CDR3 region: CASSDGAASYNEQFF. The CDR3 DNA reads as TGTGCCAGCAGCGACGGAGCTGCCTCCTACAATGAGCAGTTCTTC.

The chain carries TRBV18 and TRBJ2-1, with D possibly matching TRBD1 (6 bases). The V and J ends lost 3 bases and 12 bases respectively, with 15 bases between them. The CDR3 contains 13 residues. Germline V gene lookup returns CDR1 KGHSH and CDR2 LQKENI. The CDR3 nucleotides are TGTGCCAGCTCACCCCGGGACACCGGATCGCAGTTCTTC. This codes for CASSPRDTGSQFF.

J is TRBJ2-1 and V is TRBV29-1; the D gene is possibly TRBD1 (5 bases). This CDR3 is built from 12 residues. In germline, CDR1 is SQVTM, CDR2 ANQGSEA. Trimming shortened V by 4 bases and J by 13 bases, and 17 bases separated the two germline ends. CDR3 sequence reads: CSVVPPGRNQFF. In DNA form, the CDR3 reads TGCAGCGTTGTTCCCCCAGGGCGTAATCAGTTCTTC.

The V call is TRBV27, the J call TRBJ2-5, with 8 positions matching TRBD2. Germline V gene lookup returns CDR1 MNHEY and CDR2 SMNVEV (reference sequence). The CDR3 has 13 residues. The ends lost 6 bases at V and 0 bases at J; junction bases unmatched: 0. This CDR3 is CASRLADQETQYF. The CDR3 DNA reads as TGTGCCAGCAGACTAGCGGACCAAGAGACCCAGTACTTC.

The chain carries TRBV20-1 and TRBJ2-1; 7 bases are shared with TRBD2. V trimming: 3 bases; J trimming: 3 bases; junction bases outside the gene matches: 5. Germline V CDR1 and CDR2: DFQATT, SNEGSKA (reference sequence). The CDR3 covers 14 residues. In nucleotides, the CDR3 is TGCAGTGCTAGTCGCGGGAGCCTCTACAATGAGCAGTTCTTC. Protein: CSASRGSLYNEQFF.

The CDR3 sequence: CASSVGTKLWDEKLFF. The CDR3, as DNA: TGTGCCAGCAGCGTCGGGACAAAGTTGTGGGATGAAAAACTGTTTTTT. This chain links TRBV11-3 with TRBJ1-4; weak D call: TRBD1 (6 bases). V was shortened by 5 bases and J by 6 bases, with 19 bases between the two germline ends. The CDR3 has 16 residues. The germline gives CDR1 SGHNT, CDR2 YENEEA.

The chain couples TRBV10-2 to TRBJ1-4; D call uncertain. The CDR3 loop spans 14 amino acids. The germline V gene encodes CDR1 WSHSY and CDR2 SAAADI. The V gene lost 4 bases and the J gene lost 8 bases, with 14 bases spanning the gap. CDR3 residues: CASSVSGWEEKLFF. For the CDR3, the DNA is TGCGCCAGCAGTGTATCCGGATGGGAGGAAAAACTGTTTTTT.

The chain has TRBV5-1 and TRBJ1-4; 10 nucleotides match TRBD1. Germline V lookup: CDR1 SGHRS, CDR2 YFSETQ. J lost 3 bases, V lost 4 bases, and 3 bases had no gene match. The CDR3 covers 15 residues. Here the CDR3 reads CASSHGQGANEKLFF. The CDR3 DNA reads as TGCGCCAGCAGCCACGGACAGGGGGCTAATGAAAAACTGTTTTTT.

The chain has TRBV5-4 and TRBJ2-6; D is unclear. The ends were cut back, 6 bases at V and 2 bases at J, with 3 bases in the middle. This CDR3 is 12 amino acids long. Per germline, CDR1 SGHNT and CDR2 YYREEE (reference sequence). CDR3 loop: CASTTGANVLTF. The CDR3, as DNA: TGTGCCAGCACCACTGGGGCCAACGTCCTGACTTTC.

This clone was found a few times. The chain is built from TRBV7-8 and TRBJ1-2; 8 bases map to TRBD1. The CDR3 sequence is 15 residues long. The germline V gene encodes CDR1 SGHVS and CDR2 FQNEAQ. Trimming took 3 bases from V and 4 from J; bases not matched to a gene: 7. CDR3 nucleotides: TGTGCCAGCAGCTTGGATCCGGGACAGGTCTATGGCTACACCTTC. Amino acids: CASSLDPGQVYGYTF.

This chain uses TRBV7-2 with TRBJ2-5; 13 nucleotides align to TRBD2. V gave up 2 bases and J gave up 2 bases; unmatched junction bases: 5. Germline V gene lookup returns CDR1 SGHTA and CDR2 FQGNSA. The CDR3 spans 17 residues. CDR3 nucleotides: TGTGCCAGCAGCTTAAGGAGACTAGCGGGGGGTCAAGAGACCCAGTACTTC. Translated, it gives CASSLRRLAGGQETQYF.

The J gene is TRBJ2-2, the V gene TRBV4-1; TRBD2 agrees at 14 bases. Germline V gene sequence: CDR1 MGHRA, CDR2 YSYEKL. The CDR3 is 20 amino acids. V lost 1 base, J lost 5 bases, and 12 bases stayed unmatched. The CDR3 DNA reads TGCGCCAGCAGCCAAGCCGCGGGACTAGCGGGAGTGTCAGCAACCGGGGAGCTGTTTTTT. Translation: CASSQAAGLAGVSATGELFF.

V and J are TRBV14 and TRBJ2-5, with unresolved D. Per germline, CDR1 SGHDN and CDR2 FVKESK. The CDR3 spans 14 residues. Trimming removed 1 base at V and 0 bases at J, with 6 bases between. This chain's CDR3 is CASSQVRYQETQYF. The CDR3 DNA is TGTGCCAGCAGCCAAGTTCGGTACCAAGAGACCCAGTACTTC.

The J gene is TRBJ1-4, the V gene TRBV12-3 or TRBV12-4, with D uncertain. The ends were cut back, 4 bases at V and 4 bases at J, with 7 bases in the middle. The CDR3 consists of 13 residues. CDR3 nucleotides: TGTGCCAGCAGTTACCAGAATAATGAAAAACTGTTTTTT. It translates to CASSYQNNEKLFF.

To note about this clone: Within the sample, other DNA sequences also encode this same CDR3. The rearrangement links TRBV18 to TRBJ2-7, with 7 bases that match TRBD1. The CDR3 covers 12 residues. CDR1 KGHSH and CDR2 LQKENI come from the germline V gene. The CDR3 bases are TGTGCTGCTGGCCAGGGGGAGTGGGAGCAGTACTTC. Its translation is CAAGQGEWEQYF.

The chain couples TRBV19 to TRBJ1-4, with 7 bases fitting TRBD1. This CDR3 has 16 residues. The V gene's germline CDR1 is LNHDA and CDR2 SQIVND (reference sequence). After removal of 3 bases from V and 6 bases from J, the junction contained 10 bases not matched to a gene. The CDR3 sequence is CASSMEEGAVYEKLFF. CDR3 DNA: TGTGCCAGTAGTATGGAAGAGGGGGCCGTCTATGAAAAACTGTTTTTT. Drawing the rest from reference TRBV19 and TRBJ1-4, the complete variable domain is DGGITQSPKYLFRKEGQNVTLSCEQNLNHDAMYWYRQDPGQGLRLIYYSQIVNDFQKGDIAEGYSVSREKKESFPLTVTSAQKNPTAFYLCASSMEEGAVYEKLFFGSGTQLSVL.

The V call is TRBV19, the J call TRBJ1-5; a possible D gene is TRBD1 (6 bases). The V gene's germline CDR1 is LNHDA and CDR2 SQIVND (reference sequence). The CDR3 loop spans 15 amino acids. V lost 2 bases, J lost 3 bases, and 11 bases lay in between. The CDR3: CASSIQGKINQPQHF. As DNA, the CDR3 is TGTGCCAGTAGTATACAGGGGAAAATCAATCAGCCCCAGCATTTT.